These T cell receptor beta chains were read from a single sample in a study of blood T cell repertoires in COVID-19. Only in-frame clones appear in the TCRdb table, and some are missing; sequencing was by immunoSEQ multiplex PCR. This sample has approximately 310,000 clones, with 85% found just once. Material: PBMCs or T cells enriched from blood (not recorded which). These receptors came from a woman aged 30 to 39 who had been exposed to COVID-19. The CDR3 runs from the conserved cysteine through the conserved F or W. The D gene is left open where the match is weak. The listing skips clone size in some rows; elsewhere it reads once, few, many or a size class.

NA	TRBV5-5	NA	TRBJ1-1	TGTGCCAGCAGCATATCTCCTAGGACACGAGGCGCTGAAGCTTTCTTT	CASSISPRTRGAEAFF
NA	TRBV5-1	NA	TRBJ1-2	TGCGCCAGCAGCTTGGAGGACAGCAAGGTTAATGGCTACACCTTC	CASSLEDSKVNGYTF
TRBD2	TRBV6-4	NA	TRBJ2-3	TGTGCCAGCAGTCAACTAGCGGGGGGCGGCACAGATACGCAGTATTTT	CASSQLAGGGTDTQYF
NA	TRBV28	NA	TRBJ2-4	TGTGCCAGCCTCACAGTAGCCAAAAACATTCAGTACTTC	CASLTVAKNIQYF
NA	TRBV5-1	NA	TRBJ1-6	TGCGCCAGCAGCTTGGACACAGGCTCAAATTCACCCCTCCACTTT	CASSLDTGSNSPLHF
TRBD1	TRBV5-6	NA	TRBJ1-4	TGTGCCAGCAGCCTTCAGGGGGAGGAACTGGGGAATGAAAAACTGTTTTTT	CASSLQGEELGNEKLFF
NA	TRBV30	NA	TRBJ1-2	TGTGCCTGGAGTGTACATGGCGGCGGCTACACCTTC	CAWSVHGGGYTF
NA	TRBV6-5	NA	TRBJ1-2	TGTGCCAGCAGGCAGGGGACGTACTATGGCTACACCTTC	CASRQGTYYGYTF
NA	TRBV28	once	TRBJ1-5	TGTGCCAGCAGTTTTAGTCGCCCGCGGGGCAATCAGCCCCAGCATTTT	CASSFSRPRGNQPQHF
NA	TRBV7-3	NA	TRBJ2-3	TGTGCCAGCAGCTTAAATCCGGGAAGCACAGATACGCAGTATTTT	CASSLNPGSTDTQYF